The clone carrying this T cell receptor beta chain appeared once. The data are from a study of T cell changes during pregnancy in multiple sclerosis. CDR3 length: 14 amino acids. V was cut by 0 bases and J by 7 bases, with 8 bases left in between. Germline V gene sequence: CDR1 SGDLS, CDR2 YYNGEE. Here immunoSEQ multiplex PCR was the method, and the copy in TCRdb shows in-frame clones only, minus some. The sample contains roughly 51,000 clones, 80% to 95% of which appear only once. This sample comprised CD4+ T cells from peripheral blood mononuclear cells, obtained after pregnancy. The chain uses TRBV9 and TRBJ1-6, with D hard to call. The clonotype comes from a female donor in good health, enrolled as a control in a pregnancy study. CDR3 in DNA: TGTGCCAGCAGCGTAGGCCGTCGGAATTCACCCCTCCACTTT. This gives the protein CASSVGRRNSPLHF.